The 30 T cell receptor beta chains reported below all come from one sample, sequenced in a study of OX40 agonist ivuxolimab in advanced cancers. Here immunoSEQ multiplex PCR was the method, and the copy in TCRdb shows in-frame clones only, minus some. This sample yields fewer than 70,000 clones, of which roughly 90% are seen a single time; about 2.7% belongs to the top ten. The input for sequencing was CD4+ or CD8+ T cells sorted from blood, taken in a trial of the OX40 agonist ivuxolimab. The receptors were gathered from an adult with an advanced solid tumor such as melanoma, head and neck, liver or kidney cancer.

The rearrangement links TRBV15 to TRBJ2-1; 10 bases are a match to TRBD2. Germline CDR1 reads LNHNV; CDR2 reads YYDKDF (reference sequence). The junction had 12 bases not matched to a gene; V was cut back by 4 bases and J by 9 bases. This CDR3 region has 16 residues. CDR3 protein: CATSTDSGGYRSEQFF. Here the CDR3 DNA reads TGTGCCACCAGCACTGATAGCGGGGGGTATCGCAGTGAGCAGTTCTTC.

The rearrangement links TRBV6-4 to TRBJ1-2; D perhaps matches TRBD1 (5 bases). This CDR3 has 15 amino acids. The germline V gene encodes CDR1 MRHNA and CDR2 SNTAGT. V lost 9 bases, J lost 1 base, and 18 bases lay in between. CDR3 in amino acids: CASFSGASINYGYTF. The CDR3 nucleotides are TGTGCCAGTTTCTCTGGGGCCTCTATTAACTATGGCTACACCTTC.

The chain couples TRBV7-3 to TRBJ2-1, with 11 bases lining up with TRBD1. Trimming cost V 5 bases and J 2 bases; bases outside gene matches: 8. Germline-derived CDR1 and CDR2 are SGHTA and FQGTGA. The CDR3 runs to 17 residues. CDR3 bases: TGTGCCAGCAGCCCACCTCCGGGACAGGGGGCCTACAATGAGCAGTTCTTC. Encoded protein: CASSPPPGQGAYNEQFF.

This chain joins TRBV28 and TRBJ1-2, with 9 bases matching TRBD1. The CDR3 totals 15 residues. The V gene's germline CDR1 is MDHEN and CDR2 SYDVKM. V gave up 6 bases and J gave up 3 bases; unmatched junction bases: 8. CDR3 loop: CASRDDRGSHYGYTF. The CDR3 nucleotides are TGTGCCAGCAGGGACGACAGGGGGTCACACTATGGCTACACCTTC.

The chain uses TRBV18 and TRBJ2-1, with TRBD1 as a possible D gene (5 bases). V lost 8 bases to trimming and J lost 5 bases, with 19 bases between them. This CDR3 has 15 residues. Germline V gene sequence: CDR1 KGHSH, CDR2 LQKENI. This chain's CDR3 is CASTQQAYPNNEQFF. The CDR3 region has the DNA TGTGCCAGCACCCAACAGGCCTATCCTAACAATGAGCAGTTCTTC.

This chain links TRBV7-3 with TRBJ2-1; the match to TRBD2 covers 10 bases. CDR3 size: 14 residues. Germline V gene sequence: CDR1 SGHTA, CDR2 FQGTGA. Trimming removed 8 bases from V and 5 bases from J; junction bases left unmatched: 6. Here the CDR3 DNA reads TGTGCCAGCGGGCCGGGACTAGCGAACAATGAGCAGTTCTTC. This sequence encodes CASGPGLANNEQFF.

The chain links TRBV6-4 to TRBJ1-1; D possibly corresponds to TRBD1 (6 bases). Per the germline V gene, CDR1 is MRHNA and CDR2 is SNTAGT. V was trimmed by 5 bases and J by 3 bases, leaving 13 bases between them. The CDR3 totals 14 residues. The CDR3 region is CASSSQGGDTEAFF. The DNA of the CDR3 is TGTGCCAGCAGTTCACAGGGTGGGGACACTGAAGCTTTCTTT.

Remarks on this clone: An end of the junction does not agree with germline; a read error may underlie this. The chain employs TRBV28 and TRBJ2-7; D ambiguous. Germline values: CDR1 MDHEN, CDR2 SYDVKM. This CDR3 spans 12 amino acids. The CDR3 bases are TGTGCCAGCAAAAGGAGCGCCTACGAGCAGTGCTTC. It encodes CASKRSAYEQCF.

The V call is TRBV28, the J call TRBJ1-1, with unresolved D. V gave up 2 bases and J gave up 0 bases, with 7 bases separating them. This CDR3 has 14 amino acids. Germline CDR1 MDHEN, CDR2 SYDVKM. The CDR3 is CASSLPGMNTEAFF. CDR3 DNA sequence: TGTGCCAGCAGTTTACCAGGTATGAACACTGAAGCTTTCTTT.

V usage is TRBV29-1 and J usage is TRBJ2-1; D tentatively reads TRBD1 or TRBD2 (5 bases each). Between the trimmed V and J ends, which lost 7 bases and 8 bases, there was a span of 12 bases. CDR3 size: 11 residues. Germline loops: CDR1 SQVTM, CDR2 ANQGSEA. CDR3 in DNA: TGCAGCGCGGGACCAAGGGATGAGCAGTTCTTC. Amino acid sequence: CSAGPRDEQFF.

The chain recombines TRBV25-1 with TRBJ2-7; 7 bases fit TRBD2. The junction had 3 bases not matched to a gene; V was cut back by 6 bases and J by 4 bases. CDR3 length: 12 amino acids. Germline values: CDR1 MGHDK, CDR2 SYGVNS. The CDR3 nucleotides are TGTGCCAGCAGAGCGGGGAAGTACGAGCAGTACTTC. It specifies CASRAGKYEQYF.

J is TRBJ1-5 and V is TRBV19; D remains ambiguous. V lost 2 bases and J lost 2, with 10 bases in between. The CDR3 is 15 amino acids. Germline V gene sequence: CDR1 LNHDA, CDR2 SQIVND (reference sequence). CDR3 in amino acids: CASSISQEGNQPQHF. The CDR3 DNA reads as TGTGCCAGTAGTATATCGCAGGAAGGCAATCAGCCCCAGCATTTT.

This clone appeared a few times. The gene calls are TRBV7-6 and TRBJ2-3; TRBD2 matches 9 bases. J lost 0 bases, V lost 1 base, and 8 bases had no gene match. The CDR3 is made up of 18 amino acids. Germline V CDR1 and CDR2: SGHVS, FNYEAQ. CDR3 protein: CASSLVTVAGASTDTQYF. The CDR3 nucleotides are TGTGCCAGCAGCTTAGTTACCGTAGCGGGAGCTAGCACAGATACGCAGTATTTT. The full variable domain, in which reference TRBV7-6 and TRBJ2-3 provide the parts outside the CDR3, is GAGVSQSPRYKVTKRGQDVALRCDPISGHVSLYWYRQALGQGPEFLTYFNYEAQQDKSGLPNDRFSAERPEGSISTLTIQRTEQRDSAMYRCASSLVTVAGASTDTQYFGPGTRLTVL.

J is TRBJ2-2 and V is TRBV5-1; unclear D gene. The CDR3 has 15 amino acids. CDR1 SGHRS and CDR2 YFSETQ come from the germline V gene. V was pared by 0 bases and J by 5 bases, with 11 bases between. This chain's CDR3 is CASSLGGQGTGELFF. Here the CDR3 DNA reads TGCGCCAGCAGCTTGGGTGGTCAAGGTACCGGGGAGCTGTTTTTT.

The chain joins TRBV19 to TRBJ2-7, with a weak D call TRBD2 (7 bases). This CDR3 region has 14 residues. Germline loops: CDR1 LNHDA, CDR2 SQIVND (reference sequence). V dropped 8 bases and J dropped 4 bases, with 18 bases sitting between them. In nucleotides, the CDR3 is TGTGCCAGTGGAGGGGCAGGGGAGGGATACGAGCAGTACTTC. As protein: CASGGAGEGYEQYF.

The chain couples TRBV10-3 to TRBJ1-2, with 9 nucleotides matching TRBD1. J lost 8 bases, V lost 3 bases, and 7 bases had no gene match. CDR1 is ENHRY and CDR2 is SYGVKD in the germline V gene. CDR3 length: 14 residues. CDR3 coding DNA: TGTGCCATCAGTGAAATGGGACAGGGCGAGGGCTACACCTTC. Protein product: CAISEMGQGEGYTF.

This clone was picked up one time. V and J are TRBV18 and TRBJ1-3; D is perhaps TRBD1 (6 bases). CDR3 size: 15 residues. The germline gives CDR1 KGHSH, CDR2 LQKENI. Trimming shortened V by 0 bases and J by 4 bases, and 10 bases separated the two germline ends. Written as DNA, the CDR3 is TGTGCCAGCTCACCACCGTCCGACAGGGGAAACACCATATATTTT. Translation gives CASSPPSDRGNTIYF. Combining the CDR3 with reference TRBV18 and TRBJ1-3 gives the whole variable domain NAGVMQNPRHLVRRRGQEARLRCSPMKGHSHVYWYRQLPEEGLKFMVYLQKENIIDESGMPKERFSAEFPKEGPSILRIQQVVRGDSAAYFCASSPPSDRGNTIYFGEGSWLTVV.

The chain couples TRBV4-1 to TRBJ2-3; D may be TRBD1 or TRBD2 (7 bases each). The CDR3 is 15 amino acids. Trimming left V 1 base short and J 4 bases short, with 12 bases between. In germline, CDR1 is MGHRA, CDR2 YSYEKL. The CDR3 DNA reads TGCGCCAGCAGCCAAGCCAGGGGGGGGGCAGATACGCAGTATTTT. This translates into CASSQARGGADTQYF.

The chain carries TRBV5-6 and TRBJ2-5; 7 bases are a match to TRBD1. CDR3 length: 15 residues. CDR1 SGHDT and CDR2 YYEEEE come from the germline V gene. V lost 4 bases, J lost 4 bases, and 10 bases stayed unmatched. The CDR3 sequence: CASSPTDRVPETQYF. CDR3 coding DNA: TGTGCCAGCAGCCCTACTGACAGGGTACCAGAGACCCAGTACTTC.

The chain carries TRBV6-1 and TRBJ2-7, with D possibly TRBD2 on 7 matching bases. Trimming removed 2 bases from V and 5 bases from J, with 13 bases in between. CDR3 length equals 14 residues. Germline CDR1 reads MNHNS; CDR2 reads SASEGT. This chain's CDR3 is CASSEHQGRDEQYF. DNA for the CDR3: TGTGCCAGCAGTGAACACCAGGGGAGGGACGAGCAGTACTTC.

Written as DNA, the CDR3 is TGCGCCAGCAGCTTGGCAGCAGGGGACCCTAGCACAGATACGCAGTATTTT. This encodes CASSLAAGDPSTDTQYF. The J gene is TRBJ2-3, the V gene TRBV5-1, with D possibly matching TRBD1 (6 bases). The CDR3 has 17 amino acids. Germline values: CDR1 SGHRS, CDR2 YFSETQ. Trimming stripped 0 bases from V and 0 bases from J, with 14 bases between.

V is TRBV5-5 and J is TRBJ2-7; tentatively, D is TRBD1 (5 bases). This CDR3 contains 12 residues. Trimming cost V 0 bases and J 7 bases, with 8 bases left between them. In germline, CDR1 is SGHKS, CDR2 YYEKEE (reference sequence). The CDR3 protein is CASSLGTSEQYF. The CDR3 DNA reads TGTGCCAGCAGCTTGGGGACATCAGAGCAGTACTTC.

The chain links TRBV7-3 to TRBJ1-6; a weak D match, TRBD1 (6 bases). Trimming stripped 5 bases from V and 5 bases from J, with 16 bases between. The V gene's germline CDR1 is SGHTA and CDR2 FQGTGA. This CDR3 region has 16 residues. CDR3 bases: TGTGCCAGCAGCCCTCCGGGACACATAGATAATTCACCCCTCCACTTT. This sequence encodes CASSPPGHIDNSPLHF.

The V call is TRBV10-1, the J call TRBJ2-6, with a possible D match to TRBD1 (7 bases). Germline V gene lookup returns CDR1 WNHNN and CDR2 SYGVQD (reference sequence). CDR3 length: 18 residues. V dropped 6 bases and J dropped 0 bases, with 18 bases sitting between them. CDR3 loop: CASSPNRQGLSGANVLTF. CDR3 in DNA: TGCGCCAGCAGCCCGAACAGACAGGGACTCTCTGGGGCCAACGTCCTGACTTTC.

Of note for this clone: One junction end does not reproduce the germline sequence, and a read error may be involved. The same CDR3 also results from other DNA sequences found in this sample. The chain couples TRBV6-1 to TRBJ2-7; a possible D gene is TRBD1 (6 bases). The CDR3 has 14 amino acids. In germline, CDR1 is MNHNS, CDR2 SASEGT. Here the CDR3 reads CASSEVQGNHEQYF. The CDR3 DNA reads as TGCGCCAGCAGTGAAGTACAGGGTAACCACGAGCAGTACTTC.

Only one count was recorded for this clone. The chain links TRBV29-1 to TRBJ1-2; 12 bases fit TRBD1. This CDR3 contains 13 residues. Germline-derived CDR1 and CDR2 are SQVTM and ANQGSEA. The J segment lost 8 bases and the V segment lost 3 bases, leaving 4 bases of the junction unmatched. The DNA of the CDR3 is TGCAGCGTTGACGGGACAGGGGGCCTCGGCTACACCTTC. Its translation: CSVDGTGGLGYTF.

This chain joins TRBV7-9 and TRBJ1-1, with D possibly being TRBD1 (5 bases). With 4 bases removed from V and 3 bases from J, the gap between germline ends came to 15 bases. The CDR3 loop spans 15 amino acids. The germline V gene has CDR1 SEHNR and CDR2 FQNEAQ (reference sequence). CDR3 loop: CASSSLRGYDTEAFF. Here the CDR3 DNA reads TGTGCCAGCAGCTCGCTCCGGGGGTATGACACTGAAGCTTTCTTT. Full variable domain (remainder filled in from reference TRBV7-9 and TRBJ1-1): DTGVSQNPRHKITKRGQNVTFRCDPISEHNRLYWYRQTLGQGPEFLTYFQNEAQLEKSRLLSDRFSAERPKGSFSTLEIQRTEQGDSAMYLCASSSLRGYDTEAFFGQGTRLTVV.

The gene calls are TRBV5-4 and TRBJ1-3; D might be TRBD1 (5 bases). Trimming pared 4 bases from V and 4 bases from J, leaving 9 bases between. Germline V gene lookup returns CDR1 SGHNT and CDR2 YYREEE (reference sequence). This CDR3 contains 13 residues. The CDR3 loop reads CASSPGSGNTIYF. The CDR3, as DNA: TGTGCCAGCAGCCCAGGGTCAGGAAACACCATATATTTT. The variable domain in full, with the rest retrieved from reference TRBV5-4 and TRBJ1-3, is ETGVTQSPTHLIKTRGQQVTLRCSSQSGHNTVSWYQQALGQGPQFIFQYYREEENGRGNFPPRFSGLQFPNYSSELNVNALELDDSALYLCASSPGSGNTIYFGEGSWLTVV.

This chain connects TRBV18 to TRBJ1-5; TRBD1 aligns across 9 bases. CDR3 length: 15 residues. V dropped 5 bases and J dropped 3; count of bases not matched to a gene: 5. Germline CDR1 and CDR2: KGHSH and LQKENI. CDR3 DNA sequence: TGTGCCAGCTCATCAAGGGACAGGGACAATCAGCCCCAGCATTTT. As protein: CASSSRDRDNQPQHF. The entire variable domain, with the rest obtained from reference TRBV18 and TRBJ1-5, is as follows: NAGVMQNPRHLVRRRGQEARLRCSPMKGHSHVYWYRQLPEEGLKFMVYLQKENIIDESGMPKERFSAEFPKEGPSILRIQQVVRGDSAAYFCASSSRDRDNQPQHFGDGTRLSIL.

The chain employs TRBV5-6 and TRBJ1-2, with D unclear. The CDR3 is 15 amino acids. CDR1 and CDR2 from the germline V gene are SGHDT and YYEEEE. Between the trimmed V and J ends, which lost 0 bases and 8 bases, there was a span of 17 bases. CDR3 residues: CASSLVGPPWKGYTF. The CDR3 nucleotides read TGTGCCAGCAGCTTGGTGGGTCCACCGTGGAAGGGCTACACCTTC.